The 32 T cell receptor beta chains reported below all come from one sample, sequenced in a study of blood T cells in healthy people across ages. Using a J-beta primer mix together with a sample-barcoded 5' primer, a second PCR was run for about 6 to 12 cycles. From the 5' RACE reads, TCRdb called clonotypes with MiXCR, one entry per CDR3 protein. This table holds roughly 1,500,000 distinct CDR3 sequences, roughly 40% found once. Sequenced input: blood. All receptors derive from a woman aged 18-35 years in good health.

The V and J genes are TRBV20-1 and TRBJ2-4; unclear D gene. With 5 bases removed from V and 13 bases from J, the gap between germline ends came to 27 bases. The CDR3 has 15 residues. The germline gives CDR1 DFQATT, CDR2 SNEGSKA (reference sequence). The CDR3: CSAPAAASSYNEQYF. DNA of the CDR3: TGCAGTGCTCCCGCGGCAGCGTCCTCCTACAATGAGCAGTACTTC.

This CDR3 reads CASSSGGSGTGELFF. For the CDR3, the DNA is TGTGCCAGCAGTTCAGGGGGCTCCGGGACCGGGGAGCTGTTTTTT. This chain connects TRBV28 to TRBJ2-2; TRBD1 agrees at 8 bases. The germline gives CDR1 MDHEN, CDR2 SYDVKM. The CDR3 contains 15 residues. J gave up 5 bases and V 4 bases, and 6 bases lay outside the gene matches.

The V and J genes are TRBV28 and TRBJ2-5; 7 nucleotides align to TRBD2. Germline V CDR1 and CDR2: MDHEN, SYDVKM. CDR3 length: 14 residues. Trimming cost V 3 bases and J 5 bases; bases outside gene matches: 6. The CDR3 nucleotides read TGTGCCAGCAGTTTGGGACTACCTCGGGAGACCCAGTACTTC. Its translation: CASSLGLPRETQYF.

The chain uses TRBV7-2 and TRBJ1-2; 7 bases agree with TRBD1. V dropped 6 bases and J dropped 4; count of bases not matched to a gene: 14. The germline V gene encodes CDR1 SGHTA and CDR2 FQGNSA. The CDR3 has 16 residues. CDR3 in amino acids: CASRRGVGGVVYGYTF. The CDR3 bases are TGTGCCAGCAGACGGGGGGTAGGGGGCGTTGTCTATGGCTACACCTTC.

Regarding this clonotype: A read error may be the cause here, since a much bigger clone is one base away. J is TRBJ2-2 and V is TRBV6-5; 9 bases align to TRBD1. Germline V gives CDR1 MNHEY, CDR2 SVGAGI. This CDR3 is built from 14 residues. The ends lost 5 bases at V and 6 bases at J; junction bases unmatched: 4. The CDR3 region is CASSDGQGSGELFF. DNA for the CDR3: TGTGCCAGCAGTGACGGACAGGGGTCCGGGGAGCTGTTTTTT.

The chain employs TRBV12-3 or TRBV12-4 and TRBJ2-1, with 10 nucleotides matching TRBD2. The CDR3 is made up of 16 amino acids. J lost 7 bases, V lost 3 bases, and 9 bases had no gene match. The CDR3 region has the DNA TGTGCCAGCAGTTTCAGCGGGAGGGCCGCTAGGAATGAGCAGTTCTTC. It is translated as CASSFSGRAARNEQFF.

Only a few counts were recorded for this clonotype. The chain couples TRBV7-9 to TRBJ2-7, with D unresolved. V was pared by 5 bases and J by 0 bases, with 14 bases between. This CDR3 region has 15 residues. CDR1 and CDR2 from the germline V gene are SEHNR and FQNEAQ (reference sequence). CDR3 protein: CASSGLVYGSYEQYF. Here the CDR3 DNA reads TGTGCCAGCAGCGGATTGGTTTACGGCTCCTACGAGCAGTACTTC.

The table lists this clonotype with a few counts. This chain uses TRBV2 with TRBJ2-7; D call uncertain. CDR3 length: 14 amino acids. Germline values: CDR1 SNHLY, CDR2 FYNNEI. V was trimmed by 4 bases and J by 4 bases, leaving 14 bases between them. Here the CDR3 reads CASSVTSKGYEQYF. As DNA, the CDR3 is TGTGCCAGCAGTGTAACCTCGAAAGGTTACGAGCAGTACTTC.

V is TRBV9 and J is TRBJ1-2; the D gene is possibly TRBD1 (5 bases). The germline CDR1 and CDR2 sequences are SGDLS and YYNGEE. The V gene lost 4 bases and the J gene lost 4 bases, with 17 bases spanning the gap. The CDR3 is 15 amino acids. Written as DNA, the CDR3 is TGTGCCAGCAGCCCAGACCCGACAGTACCCTATGGCTACACCTTC. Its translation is CASSPDPTVPYGYTF. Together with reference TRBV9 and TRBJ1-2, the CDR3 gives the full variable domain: DSGVTQTPKHLITATGQRVTLRCSPRSGDLSVYWYQQSLDQGLQFLIQYYNGEERAKGNILERFSAQQFPDLHSELNLSSLELGDSALYFCASSPDPTVPYGYTFGSGTRLTVV.

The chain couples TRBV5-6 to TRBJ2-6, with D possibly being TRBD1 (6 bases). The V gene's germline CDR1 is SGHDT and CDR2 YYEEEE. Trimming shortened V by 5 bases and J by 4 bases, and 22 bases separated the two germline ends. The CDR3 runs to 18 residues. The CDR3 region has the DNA TGTGCCAGCAGGTCCTCGTTATATATGGGGGCCGGGGCCAACGTCCTGACTTTC. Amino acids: CASRSSLYMGAGANVLTF.

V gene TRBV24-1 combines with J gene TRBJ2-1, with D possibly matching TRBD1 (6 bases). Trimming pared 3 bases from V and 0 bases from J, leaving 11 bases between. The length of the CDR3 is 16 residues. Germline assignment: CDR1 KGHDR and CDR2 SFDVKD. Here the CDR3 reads CATSDATGSSYNEQFF. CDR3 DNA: TGTGCCACCAGTGATGCAACAGGGAGCTCCTACAATGAGCAGTTCTTC.

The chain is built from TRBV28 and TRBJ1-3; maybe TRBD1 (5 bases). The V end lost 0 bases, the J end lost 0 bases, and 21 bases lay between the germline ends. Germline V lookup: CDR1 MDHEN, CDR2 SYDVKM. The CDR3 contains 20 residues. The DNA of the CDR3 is TGTGCCAGCAGTTTATGGTTGGCAGGCGAGGGACGGGACTCTGGAAACACCATATATTTT. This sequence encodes CASSLWLAGEGRDSGNTIYF.

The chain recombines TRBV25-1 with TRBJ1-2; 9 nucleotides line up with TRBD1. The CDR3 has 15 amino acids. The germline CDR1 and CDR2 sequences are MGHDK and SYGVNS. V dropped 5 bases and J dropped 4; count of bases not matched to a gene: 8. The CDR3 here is CASSQTGTGSYGYTF. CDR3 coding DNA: TGTGCCAGCAGTCAGACCGGGACAGGGAGCTATGGCTACACCTTC.

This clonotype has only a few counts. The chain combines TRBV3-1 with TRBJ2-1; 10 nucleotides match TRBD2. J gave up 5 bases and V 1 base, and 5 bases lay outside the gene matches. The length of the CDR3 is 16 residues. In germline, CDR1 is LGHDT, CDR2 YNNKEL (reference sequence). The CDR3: CASSQAPGLANNEQFF. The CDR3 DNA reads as TGTGCCAGCAGCCAAGCCCCGGGACTAGCGAACAATGAGCAGTTCTTC.

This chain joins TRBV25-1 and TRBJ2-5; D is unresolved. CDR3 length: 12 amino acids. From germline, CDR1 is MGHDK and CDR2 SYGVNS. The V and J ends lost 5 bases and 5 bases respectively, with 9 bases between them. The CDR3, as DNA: TGTGCCAGCAGTAGGGAAAGTGAGACCCAGTACTTC. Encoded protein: CASSRESETQYF.

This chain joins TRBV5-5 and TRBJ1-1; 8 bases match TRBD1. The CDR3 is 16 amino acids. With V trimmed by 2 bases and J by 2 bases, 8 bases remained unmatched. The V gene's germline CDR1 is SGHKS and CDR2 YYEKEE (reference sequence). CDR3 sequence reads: CASSFALGQVNTEAFF. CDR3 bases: TGTGCCAGCAGCTTTGCCTTGGGACAGGTAAACACTGAAGCTTTCTTT.

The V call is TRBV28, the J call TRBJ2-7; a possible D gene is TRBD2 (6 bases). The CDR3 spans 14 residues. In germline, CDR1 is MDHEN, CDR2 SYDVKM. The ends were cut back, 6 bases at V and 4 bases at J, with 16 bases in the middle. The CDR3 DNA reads TGTGCCAGCAGGGGGGAGGAGGATTGGTACGAGCAGTACTTC. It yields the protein CASRGEEDWYEQYF.

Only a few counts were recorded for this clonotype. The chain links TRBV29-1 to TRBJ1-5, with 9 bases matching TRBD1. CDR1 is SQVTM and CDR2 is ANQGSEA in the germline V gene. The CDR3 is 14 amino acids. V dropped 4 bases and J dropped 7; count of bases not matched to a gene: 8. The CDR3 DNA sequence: TGCAGCGTTGCCTCCGGGACAGGGAACCAGCCCCAGCATTTT. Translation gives CSVASGTGNQPQHF.

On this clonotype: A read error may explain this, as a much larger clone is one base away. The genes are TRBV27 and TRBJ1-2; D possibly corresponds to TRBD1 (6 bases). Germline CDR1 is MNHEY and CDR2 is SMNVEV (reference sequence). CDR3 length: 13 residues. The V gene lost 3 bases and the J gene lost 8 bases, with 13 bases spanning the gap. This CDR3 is CASSFRGGGGYTF. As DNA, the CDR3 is TGTGCCAGCAGTTTCAGGGGAGGAGGCGGCTACACCTTC.

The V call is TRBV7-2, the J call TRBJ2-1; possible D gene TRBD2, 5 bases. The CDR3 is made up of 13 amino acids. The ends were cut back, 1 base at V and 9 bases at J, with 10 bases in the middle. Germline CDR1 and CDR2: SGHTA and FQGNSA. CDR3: CASSLVLASEQFF. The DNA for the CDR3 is TGTGCCAGCAGCTTAGTCCTAGCTAGTGAGCAGTTCTTC.

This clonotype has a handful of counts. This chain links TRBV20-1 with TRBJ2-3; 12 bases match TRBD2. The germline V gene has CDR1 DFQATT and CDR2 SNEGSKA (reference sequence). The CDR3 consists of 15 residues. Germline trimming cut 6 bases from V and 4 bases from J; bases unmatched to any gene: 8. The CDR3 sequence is CSATPTSGGADTQYF. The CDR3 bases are TGCAGTGCCACACCGACTAGCGGGGGCGCAGATACGCAGTATTTT.

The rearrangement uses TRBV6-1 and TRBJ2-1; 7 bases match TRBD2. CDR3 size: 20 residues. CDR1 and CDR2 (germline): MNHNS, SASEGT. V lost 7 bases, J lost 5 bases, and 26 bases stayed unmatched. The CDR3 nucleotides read TGTGCCAGCACCGCAAGGGACTACCCGTATTCTCCTACTACTAACAATGAGCAGTTCTTC. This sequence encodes CASTARDYPYSPTTNNEQFF.

CDR3 nucleotides: TGTGCCAGCAGTCCTTCCTCGACGTCACCTACCCCTGAAGCTTTCTTT. Encoded protein: CASSPSSTSPTPEAFF. This chain joins TRBV28 and TRBJ1-1; D gene uncertain. CDR1 is MDHEN, CDR2 SYDVKM, per germline. This CDR3 region has 16 residues. With 5 bases removed from V and 6 bases from J, the gap between germline ends came to 22 bases. The full variable domain, in which reference TRBV28 and TRBJ1-1 provide the parts outside the CDR3, is DVKVTQSSRYLVKRTGEKVFLECVQDMDHENMFWYRQDPGLGLRLIYFSYDVKMKEKGDIPEGYSVSREKKERFSLILESASTNQTSMYLCASSPSSTSPTPEAFFGQGTRLTVV.

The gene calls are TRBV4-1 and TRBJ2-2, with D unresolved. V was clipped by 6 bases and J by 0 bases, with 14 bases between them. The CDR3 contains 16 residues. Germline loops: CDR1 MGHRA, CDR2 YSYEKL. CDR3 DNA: TGCGCCAGCAGTCCCCTGGGAAGAACGAACACCGGGGAGCTGTTTTTT. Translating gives CASSPLGRTNTGELFF.

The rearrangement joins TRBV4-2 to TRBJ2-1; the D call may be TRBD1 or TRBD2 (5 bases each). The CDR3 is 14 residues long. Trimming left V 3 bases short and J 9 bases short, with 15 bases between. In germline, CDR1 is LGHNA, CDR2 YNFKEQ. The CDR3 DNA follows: TGTGCCAGCAGCCAGAGGGGTGGCGGCGGTGAGCAGTTCTTC. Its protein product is CASSQRGGGGEQFF.

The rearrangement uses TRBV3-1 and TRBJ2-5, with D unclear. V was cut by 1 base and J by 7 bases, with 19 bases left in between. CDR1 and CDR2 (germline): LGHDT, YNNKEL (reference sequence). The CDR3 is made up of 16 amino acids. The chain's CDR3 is CASSQGSAGRAWTQYF. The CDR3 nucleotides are TGTGCCAGCAGCCAAGGTAGTGCCGGCCGCGCGTGGACCCAGTACTTC.

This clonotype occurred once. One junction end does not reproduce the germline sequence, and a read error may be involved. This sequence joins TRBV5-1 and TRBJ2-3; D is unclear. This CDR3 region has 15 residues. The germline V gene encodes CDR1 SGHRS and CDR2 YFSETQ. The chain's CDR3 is CASGLVPTDTDTQYF. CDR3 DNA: TGCGCCAGCGGCTTGGTTCCCACCGACACAGATACGCAGTATTTT.

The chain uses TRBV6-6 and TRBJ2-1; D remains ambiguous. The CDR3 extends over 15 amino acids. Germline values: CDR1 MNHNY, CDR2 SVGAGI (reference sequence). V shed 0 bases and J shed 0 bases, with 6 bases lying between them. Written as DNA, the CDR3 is TGTGCCAGCAGTTACTCCACCAGCTCCTACAATGAGCAGTTCTTC. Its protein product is CASSYSTSSYNEQFF.

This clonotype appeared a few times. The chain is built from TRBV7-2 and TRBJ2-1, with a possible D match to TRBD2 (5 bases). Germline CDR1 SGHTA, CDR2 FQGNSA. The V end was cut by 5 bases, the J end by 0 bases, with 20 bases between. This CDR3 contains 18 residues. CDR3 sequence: CASSPRGSEGLSYNEQFF. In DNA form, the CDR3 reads TGTGCCAGCAGCCCACGTGGTAGCGAAGGACTCTCCTACAATGAGCAGTTCTTC.

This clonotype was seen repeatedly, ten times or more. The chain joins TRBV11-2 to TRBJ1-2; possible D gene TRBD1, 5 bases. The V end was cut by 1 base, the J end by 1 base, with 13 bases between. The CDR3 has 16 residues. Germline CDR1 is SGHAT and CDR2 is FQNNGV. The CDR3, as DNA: TGTGCCAGCAGCTTAGGGTTCGGGGCGGTTAACTATGGCTACACCTTC. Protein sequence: CASSLGFGAVNYGYTF.

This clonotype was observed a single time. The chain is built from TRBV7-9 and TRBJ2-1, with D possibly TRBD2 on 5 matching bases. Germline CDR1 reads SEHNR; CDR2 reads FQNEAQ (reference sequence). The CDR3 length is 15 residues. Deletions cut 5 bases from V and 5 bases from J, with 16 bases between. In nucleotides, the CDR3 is TGTGCCAGCAGCCCCGGAAGGGTGGGAGACAATGAGCAGTTCTTC. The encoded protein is CASSPGRVGDNEQFF.

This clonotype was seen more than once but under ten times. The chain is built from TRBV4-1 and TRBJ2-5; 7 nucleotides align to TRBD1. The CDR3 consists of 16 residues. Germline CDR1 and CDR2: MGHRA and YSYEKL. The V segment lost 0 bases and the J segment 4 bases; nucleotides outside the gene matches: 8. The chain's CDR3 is CASSQEVAGGTETQYF. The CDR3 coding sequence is TGCGCCAGCAGCCAAGAAGTTGCAGGGGGAACAGAGACCCAGTACTTC.